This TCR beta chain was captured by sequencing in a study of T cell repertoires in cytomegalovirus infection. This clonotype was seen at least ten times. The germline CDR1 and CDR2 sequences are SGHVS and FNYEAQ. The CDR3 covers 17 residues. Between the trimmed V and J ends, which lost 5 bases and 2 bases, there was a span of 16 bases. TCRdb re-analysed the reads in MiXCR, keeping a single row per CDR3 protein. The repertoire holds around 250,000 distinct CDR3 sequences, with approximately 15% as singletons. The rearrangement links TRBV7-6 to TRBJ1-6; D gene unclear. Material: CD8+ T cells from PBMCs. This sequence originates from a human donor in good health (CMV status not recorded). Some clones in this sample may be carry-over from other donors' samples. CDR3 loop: CASSTEGSITYNSPLHF. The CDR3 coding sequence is TGTGCCAGCAGCACCGAGGGCTCCATTACCTATAATTCACCCCTCCACTTT. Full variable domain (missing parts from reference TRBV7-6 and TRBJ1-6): GAGVSQSPRYKVTKRGQDVALRCDPISGHVSLYWYRQALGQGPEFLTYFNYEAQQDKSGLPNDRFSAERPEGSISTLTIQRTEQRDSAMYRCASSTEGSITYNSPLHFGNGTRLTVT.